A single sample gave rise to the 3 T cell receptor beta chains below, sequenced in a study of Siglec-9 on CD8 T cells in melanoma. The method was immunoSEQ multiplex PCR; TCRdb's version includes in-frame clones alone and lacks a portion of them. Of roughly 35,000 clones listed, more than 65% are singletons. Material for sequencing was Siglec-9- CD8+ T cells sorted from blood. The receptors shown here come from a human donor in good health.

The chain recombines TRBV29-1 with TRBJ2-7; 8 nucleotides align to TRBD1. The CDR3 runs 13 residues. CDR1 and CDR2 (germline): SQVTM, ANQGSEA. Germline trimming cut 4 bases from V and 4 bases from J; bases unmatched to any gene: 6. The CDR3 reads CSVASDRGYEQYF. In DNA, the CDR3 is TGCAGCGTTGCCTCTGACAGGGGATACGAGCAGTACTTC.

The V gene is TRBV27, the J gene TRBJ2-1; D assignment may be TRBD1 or TRBD2 (5 bases each). This CDR3 comprises 14 residues. Germline values: CDR1 MNHEY, CDR2 SMNVEV (reference sequence). With 3 bases removed from V and 7 bases from J, the gap between germline ends came to 13 bases. The CDR3 DNA is TGTGCCAGCAGTTTCTTGGGGGTCTTGAATGAGCAGTTCTTC. It is translated as CASSFLGVLNEQFF.

The V gene is TRBV29-1, the J gene TRBJ2-1; the match to TRBD2 covers 10 bases. V trimming: 4 bases; J trimming: 5 bases; junction bases outside the gene matches: 8. This CDR3 has 15 amino acids. In germline, CDR1 is SQVTM, CDR2 ANQGSEA. In DNA form, the CDR3 reads TGCAGCGTTGGACCCTTAGCGGGAGGTGACAATGAGCAGTTCTTC. Its translation: CSVGPLAGGDNEQFF.